The text below deals with one TCR beta chain. The data derive from a study of blood T cells in healthy people across ages. Combining a sample-barcoded 5' primer with a J-beta primer mix, a second PCR ran for roughly 7 to 12 cycles. TCRdb analysed the 5' RACE reads with MiXCR anew, one entry per CDR3 protein. The sample has 1.5 million to 2 million distinct CDR3 sequences; 28% are singletons. The CDR3 consists of 15 residues. With 7 bases removed from V and 6 bases from J, the gap between germline ends came to 21 bases. The V gene's germline CDR1 is SGDLS and CDR2 YYNGEE. This clonotype originated in a woman younger than 45 in good health. The gene calls are TRBV9 and TRBJ2-3; TRBD2 might be the D (5 bases). Sequencing used blood. The CDR3 region has the DNA TGTGCCAGCTCCACTGGAGGCCCTAGGCGGGATACGCAGTATTTT. Translating gives CASSTGGPRRDTQYF.